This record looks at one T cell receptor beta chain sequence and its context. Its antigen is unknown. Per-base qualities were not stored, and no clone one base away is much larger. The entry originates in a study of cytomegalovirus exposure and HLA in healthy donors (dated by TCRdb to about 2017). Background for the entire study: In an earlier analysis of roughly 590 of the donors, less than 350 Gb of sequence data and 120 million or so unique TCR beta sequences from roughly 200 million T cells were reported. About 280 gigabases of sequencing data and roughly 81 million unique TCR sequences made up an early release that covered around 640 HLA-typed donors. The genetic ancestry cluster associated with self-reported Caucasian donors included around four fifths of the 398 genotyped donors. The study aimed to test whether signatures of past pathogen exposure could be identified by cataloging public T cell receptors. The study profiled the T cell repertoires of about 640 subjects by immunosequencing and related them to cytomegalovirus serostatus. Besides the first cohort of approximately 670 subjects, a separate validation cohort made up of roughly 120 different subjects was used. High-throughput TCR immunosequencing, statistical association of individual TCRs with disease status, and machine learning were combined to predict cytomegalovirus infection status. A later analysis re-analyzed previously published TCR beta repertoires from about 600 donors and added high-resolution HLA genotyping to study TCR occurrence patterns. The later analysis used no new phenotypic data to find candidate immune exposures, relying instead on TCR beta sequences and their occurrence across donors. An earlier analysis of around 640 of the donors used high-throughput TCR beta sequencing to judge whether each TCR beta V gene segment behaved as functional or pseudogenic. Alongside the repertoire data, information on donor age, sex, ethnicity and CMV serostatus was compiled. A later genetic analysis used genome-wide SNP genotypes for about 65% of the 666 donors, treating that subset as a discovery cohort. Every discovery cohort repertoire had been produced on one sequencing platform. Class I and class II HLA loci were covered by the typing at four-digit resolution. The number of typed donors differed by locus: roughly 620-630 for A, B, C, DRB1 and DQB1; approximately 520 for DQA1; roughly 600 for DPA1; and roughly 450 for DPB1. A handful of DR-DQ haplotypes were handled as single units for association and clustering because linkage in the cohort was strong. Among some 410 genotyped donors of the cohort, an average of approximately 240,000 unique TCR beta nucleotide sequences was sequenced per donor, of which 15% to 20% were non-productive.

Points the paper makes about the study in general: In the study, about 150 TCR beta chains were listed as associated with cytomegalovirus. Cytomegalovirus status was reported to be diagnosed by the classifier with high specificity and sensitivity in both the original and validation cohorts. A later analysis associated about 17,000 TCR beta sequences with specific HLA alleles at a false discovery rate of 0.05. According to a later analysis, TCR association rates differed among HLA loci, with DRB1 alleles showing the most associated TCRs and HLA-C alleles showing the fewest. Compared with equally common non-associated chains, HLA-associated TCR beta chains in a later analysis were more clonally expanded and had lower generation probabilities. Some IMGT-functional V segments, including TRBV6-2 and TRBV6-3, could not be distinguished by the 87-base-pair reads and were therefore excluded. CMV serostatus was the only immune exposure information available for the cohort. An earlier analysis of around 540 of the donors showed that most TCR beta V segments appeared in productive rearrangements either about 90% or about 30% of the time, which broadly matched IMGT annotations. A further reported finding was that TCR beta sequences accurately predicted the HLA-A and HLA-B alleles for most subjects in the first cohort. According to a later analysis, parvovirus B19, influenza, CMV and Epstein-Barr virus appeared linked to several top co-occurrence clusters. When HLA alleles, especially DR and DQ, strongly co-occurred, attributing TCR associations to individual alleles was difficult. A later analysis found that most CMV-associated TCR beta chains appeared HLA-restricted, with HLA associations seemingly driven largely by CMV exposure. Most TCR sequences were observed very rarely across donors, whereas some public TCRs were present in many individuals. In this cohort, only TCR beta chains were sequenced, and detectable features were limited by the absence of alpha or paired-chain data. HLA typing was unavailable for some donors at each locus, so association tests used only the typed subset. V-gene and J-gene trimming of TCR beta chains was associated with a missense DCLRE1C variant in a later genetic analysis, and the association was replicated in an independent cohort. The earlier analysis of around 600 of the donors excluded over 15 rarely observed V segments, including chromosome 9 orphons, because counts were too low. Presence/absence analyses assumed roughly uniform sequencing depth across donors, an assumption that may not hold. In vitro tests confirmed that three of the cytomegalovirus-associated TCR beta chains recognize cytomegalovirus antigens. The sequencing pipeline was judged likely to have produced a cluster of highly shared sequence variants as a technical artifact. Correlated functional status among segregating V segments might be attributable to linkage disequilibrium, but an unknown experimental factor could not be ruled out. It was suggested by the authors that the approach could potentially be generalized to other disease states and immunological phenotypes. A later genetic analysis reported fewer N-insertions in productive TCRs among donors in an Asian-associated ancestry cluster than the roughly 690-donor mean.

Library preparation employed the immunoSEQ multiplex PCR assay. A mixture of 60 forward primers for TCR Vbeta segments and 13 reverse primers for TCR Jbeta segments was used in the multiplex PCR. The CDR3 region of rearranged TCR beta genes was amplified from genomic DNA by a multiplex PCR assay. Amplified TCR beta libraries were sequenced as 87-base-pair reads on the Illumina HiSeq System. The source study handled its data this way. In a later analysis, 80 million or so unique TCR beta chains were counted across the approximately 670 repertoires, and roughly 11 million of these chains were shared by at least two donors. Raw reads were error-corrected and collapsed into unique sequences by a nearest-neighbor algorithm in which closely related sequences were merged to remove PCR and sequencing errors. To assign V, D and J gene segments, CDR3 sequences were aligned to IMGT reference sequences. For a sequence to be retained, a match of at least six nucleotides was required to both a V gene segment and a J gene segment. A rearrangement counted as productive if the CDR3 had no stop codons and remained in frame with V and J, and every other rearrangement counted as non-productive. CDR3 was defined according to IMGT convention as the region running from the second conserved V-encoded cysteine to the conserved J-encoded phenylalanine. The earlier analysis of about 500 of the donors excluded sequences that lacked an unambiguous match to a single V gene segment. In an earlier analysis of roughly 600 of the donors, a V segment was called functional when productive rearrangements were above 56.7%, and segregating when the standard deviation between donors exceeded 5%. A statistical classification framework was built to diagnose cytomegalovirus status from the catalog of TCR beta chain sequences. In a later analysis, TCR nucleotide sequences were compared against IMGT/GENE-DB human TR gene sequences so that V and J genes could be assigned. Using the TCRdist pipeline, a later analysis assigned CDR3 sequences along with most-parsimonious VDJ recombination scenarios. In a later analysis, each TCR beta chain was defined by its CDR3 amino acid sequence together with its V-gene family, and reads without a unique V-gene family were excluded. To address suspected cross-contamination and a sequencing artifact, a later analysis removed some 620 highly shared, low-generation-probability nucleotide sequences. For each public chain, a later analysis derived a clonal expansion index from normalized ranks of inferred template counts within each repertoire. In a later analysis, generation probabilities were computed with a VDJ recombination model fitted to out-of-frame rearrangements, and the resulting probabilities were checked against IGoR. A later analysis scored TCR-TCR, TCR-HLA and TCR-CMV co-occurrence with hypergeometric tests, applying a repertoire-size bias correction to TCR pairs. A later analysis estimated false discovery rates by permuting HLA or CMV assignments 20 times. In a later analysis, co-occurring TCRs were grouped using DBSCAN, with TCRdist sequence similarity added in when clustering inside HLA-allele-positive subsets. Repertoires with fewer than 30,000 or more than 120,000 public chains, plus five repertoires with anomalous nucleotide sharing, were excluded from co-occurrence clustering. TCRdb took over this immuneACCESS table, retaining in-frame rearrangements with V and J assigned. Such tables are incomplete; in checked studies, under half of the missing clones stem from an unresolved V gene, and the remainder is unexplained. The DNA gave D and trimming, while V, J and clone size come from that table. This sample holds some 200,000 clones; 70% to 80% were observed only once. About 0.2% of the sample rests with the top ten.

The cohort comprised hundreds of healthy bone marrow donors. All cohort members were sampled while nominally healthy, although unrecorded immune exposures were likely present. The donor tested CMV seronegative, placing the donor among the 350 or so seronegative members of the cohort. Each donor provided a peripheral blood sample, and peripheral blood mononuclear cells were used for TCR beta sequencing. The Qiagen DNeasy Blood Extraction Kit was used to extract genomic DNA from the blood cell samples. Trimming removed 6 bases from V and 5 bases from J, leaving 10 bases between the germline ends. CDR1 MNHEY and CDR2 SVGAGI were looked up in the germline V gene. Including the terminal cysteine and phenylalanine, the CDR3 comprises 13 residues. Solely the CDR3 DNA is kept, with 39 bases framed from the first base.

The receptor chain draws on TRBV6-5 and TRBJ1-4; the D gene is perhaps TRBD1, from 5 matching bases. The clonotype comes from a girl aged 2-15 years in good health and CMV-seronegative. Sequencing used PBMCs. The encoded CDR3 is CASSTGLNEKLFF. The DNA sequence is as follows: TGTGCCAGCAGCACAGGACTAAATGAAAAACTGTTTTTT.